What follows are 5 T cell receptor beta chains derived from one specimen sequenced in a study of control samples from healthy donors and cancer patients. The method was immunoSEQ multiplex PCR; TCRdb's version includes in-frame clones alone and lacks a portion of them. The sample includes approximately 160,000 clones, about 90% of them seen just once. The sample comprised blood. These receptors came from a woman in her 40s in good health.

The chain is built from TRBV5-4 and TRBJ1-1; no clear D. Germline V gene data show CDR1 as SGHNT and CDR2 as YYREEE (reference sequence). The CDR3 loop spans 13 amino acids. The V gene lost 4 bases and the J gene lost 5 bases, with 12 bases spanning the gap. DNA for the CDR3: TGTGCCAGCAGCCGAGGAGGTGGAACTGAAGCTTTCTTT. It translates to CASSRGGGTEAFF.

The gene calls are TRBV2 and TRBJ2-3, with unresolved D. The CDR3 has 11 residues. V lost 4 bases and J lost 7, with 6 bases in between. From germline, CDR1 is SNHLY and CDR2 FYNNEI. CDR3 in DNA: TGTGCCAGCAGTGCCCAACATACGCAGTATTTT. This codes for CASSAQHTQYF.

J is TRBJ1-6 and V is TRBV7-9; 7 positions agree with TRBD1. CDR1 and CDR2 (germline): SEHNR, FQNEAQ (reference sequence). This CDR3 is built from 16 residues. J gave up 4 bases and V 5 bases, and 8 bases lay outside the gene matches. Here the CDR3 DNA reads TGTGCCAGCAGCCCATCCGGGACAGAGTATAATTCACCCCTCCACTTT. This encodes CASSPSGTEYNSPLHF.

This chain links TRBV7-9 with TRBJ1-1, with D perhaps TRBD1 (6 bases). The CDR3 has 15 residues. V lost 7 bases and J lost 0, with 15 bases in between. The germline V gene encodes CDR1 SEHNR and CDR2 FQNEAQ (reference sequence). The CDR3 bases are TGTGCCAGCACCACAGGGTCCCTTATGAACACTGAAGCTTTCTTT. This sequence encodes CASTTGSLMNTEAFF.

This chain joins TRBV3-1 (or the pseudogene TRBV3-2) and TRBJ1-3; 7 positions match TRBD1. The CDR3 spans 14 residues. Looked up from germline, CDR1 is LGHDT and CDR2 is YNNKEL (reference sequence). The V segment lost 10 bases and the J segment 0 bases; nucleotides outside the gene matches: 6. This chain's CDR3 is CATGGGSSGNTIYF. The CDR3 DNA reads as TGTGCCACCGGAGGGGGCTCCTCTGGAAACACCATATATTTT.